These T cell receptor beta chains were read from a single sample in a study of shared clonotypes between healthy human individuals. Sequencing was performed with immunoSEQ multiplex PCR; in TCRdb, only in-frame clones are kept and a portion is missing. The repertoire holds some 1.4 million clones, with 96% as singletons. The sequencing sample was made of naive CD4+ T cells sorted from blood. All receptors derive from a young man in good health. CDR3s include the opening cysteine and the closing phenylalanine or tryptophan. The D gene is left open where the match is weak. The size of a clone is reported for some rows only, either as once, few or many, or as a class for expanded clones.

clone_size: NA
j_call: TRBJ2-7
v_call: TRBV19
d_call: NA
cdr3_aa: CASSIDTRDYEQYF
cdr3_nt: TGTGCCAGTAGTATAGATACTAGAGACTACGAGCAGTACTTC

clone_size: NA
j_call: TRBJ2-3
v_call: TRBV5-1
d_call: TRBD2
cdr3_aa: CASRLAEMMGTQYF
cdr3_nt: TGCGCCAGCAGACTAGCGGAAATGATGGGTACGCAGTATTTT

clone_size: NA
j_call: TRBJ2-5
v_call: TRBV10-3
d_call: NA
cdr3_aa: CAISERGEETQYF
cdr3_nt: TGTGCCATCTCAGAAAGGGGTGAAGAGACCCAGTACTTC

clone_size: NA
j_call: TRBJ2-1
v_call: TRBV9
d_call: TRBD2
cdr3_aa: CASSTLAGRTSSYNEQFF
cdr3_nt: TGTGCCAGCAGTACACTAGCGGGACGGACTAGCTCCTACAATGAGCAGTTCTTC

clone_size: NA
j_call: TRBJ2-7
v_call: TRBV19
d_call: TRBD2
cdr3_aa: CASSNLGLAGVPPHEQYF
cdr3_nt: TGTGCCAGTAGTAACCTGGGACTAGCGGGAGTTCCCCCCCACGAGCAGTACTTC

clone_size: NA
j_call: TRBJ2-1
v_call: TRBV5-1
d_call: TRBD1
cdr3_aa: CASSQRDRGNEQFF
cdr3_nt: TGCGCCAGCAGCCAAAGAGACAGGGGAAATGAGCAGTTCTTC

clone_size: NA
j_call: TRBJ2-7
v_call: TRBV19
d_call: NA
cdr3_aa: CASSRPSSGVDEQYF
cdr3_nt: TGTGCCAGTAGTAGGCCCTCGAGCGGTGTGGACGAGCAGTACTTC

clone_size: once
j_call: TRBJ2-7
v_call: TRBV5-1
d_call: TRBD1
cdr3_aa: CASSLPGQGSYEQYF
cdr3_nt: TGCGCCAGCAGCTTACCGGGACAGGGTTCCTACGAGCAGTACTTC

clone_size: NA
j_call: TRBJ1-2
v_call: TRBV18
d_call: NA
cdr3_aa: CASSPDANYGYTF
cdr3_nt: TGTGCCAGCTCACCGGACGCGAACTATGGCTACACCTTC

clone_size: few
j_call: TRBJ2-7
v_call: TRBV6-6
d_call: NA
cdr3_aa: CASSYGLGPYEQYF
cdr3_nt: TGTGCCAGCAGTTACGGCCTAGGCCCCTACGAGCAGTACTTC